Following are 7 T cell receptor beta chains from one sample sequenced in a study of T cell repertoires in cytomegalovirus infection. These TCRs' antigens remain unknown. TCRdb reprocessed the reads with MiXCR, giving one entry per CDR3 protein. The data contain roughly 860,000 distinct CDR3 sequences, around a third of them singletons. The sequences come from cultured CD8+ T cells from PBMCs, collected from culture after CMV antigen stimulation. These receptors came from a human donor in good health (CMV status not recorded). Some clones in this sample may be carry-over from other donors' samples.

The chain recombines TRBV28 with TRBJ2-1, with D tentatively TRBD2 (6 bases). V shed 7 bases and J shed 0 bases, with 13 bases lying between them. CDR1 MDHEN and CDR2 SYDVKM come from the germline V gene. This CDR3 has 15 residues. The CDR3 sequence is CASTSGESSYNEQFF. The CDR3 nucleotides are TGTGCCAGCACCTCGGGAGAGAGCTCCTACAATGAGCAGTTCTTC.

This clonotype has just a few counts. The genes are TRBV7-9 and TRBJ2-5, with a possible D match to TRBD1 (8 bases). The length of the CDR3 is 15 residues. Germline V gives CDR1 SEHNR, CDR2 FQNEAQ (reference sequence). V gave up 1 base and J gave up 5 bases, with 14 bases separating them. The CDR3 is CASSLGHRGGETQYF. The CDR3 DNA reads as TGTGCCAGCAGCTTAGGGCACAGGGGGGGGGAGACCCAGTACTTC. The whole variable domain, filled in from reference TRBV7-9 and TRBJ2-5, reads DTGVSQNPRHKITKRGQNVTFRCDPISEHNRLYWYRQTLGQGPEFLTYFQNEAQLEKSRLLSDRFSAERPKGSFSTLEIQRTEQGDSAMYLCASSLGHRGGETQYFGPGTRLLVL.

The chain carries TRBV19 and TRBJ1-1; possible D gene TRBD1, 6 bases. This CDR3 region has 15 residues. V was pared by 0 bases and J by 1 base, with 9 bases between. CDR1 is LNHDA and CDR2 is SQIVND in the germline V gene (reference sequence). In DNA form, the CDR3 reads TGTGCCAGTAGTATAGATGGGGGGCAGAACACTGAAGCTTTCTTT. Translation gives CASSIDGGQNTEAFF.

J is TRBJ1-2 and V is TRBV6-2 or TRBV6-3; D is unresolved. Between the trimmed V and J ends, which lost 4 bases and 1 base, there was a span of 16 bases. This CDR3 contains 16 residues. CDR1 is MNHEY and CDR2 is SVGEGT in the germline V gene. As DNA, the CDR3 is TGTGCCAGCAGTTCCACACGACACGTACTTAACTATGGCTACACCTTC. Amino acid sequence: CASSSTRHVLNYGYTF.

V usage is TRBV6-1 and J usage is TRBJ1-2, with D tentatively TRBD1 (5 bases). The germline V gene encodes CDR1 MNHNS and CDR2 SASEGT. V was trimmed by 7 bases and J by 8 bases, leaving 14 bases between them. CDR3 length: 12 amino acids. The CDR3 bases are TGTGCCAGCAAAGAGGGGACTCTGGGCTACACCTTC. Translation gives CASKEGTLGYTF.

This clonotype was seen ten or more times. The chain combines TRBV7-6 with TRBJ2-5, with TRBD1 matching over 7 bases. Germline V lookup: CDR1 SGHVS, CDR2 FNYEAQ. The trim removed 5 bases at V and 2 bases at J, leaving 11 bases unmatched. This CDR3 is built from 16 residues. CDR3 DNA: TGTGCCAGCAGCCCACGGTCCCCCAGGGGGCAAGAGACCCAGTACTTC. Its translation: CASSPRSPRGQETQYF.

Ten or more counts support this clonotype. The chain employs TRBV7-2 and TRBJ2-7, with D perhaps matching TRBD1 (6 bases). The CDR3 runs 16 residues. Trimming took off 5 bases at V and 3 bases at J, with 20 bases between the two ends. CDR1 and CDR2 from the germline V gene are SGHTA and FQGNSA. CDR3 amino acids: CASSPTITRQDYEQYV. CDR3 nucleotides: TGTGCCAGCAGCCCCACGATAACCAGACAGGACTACGAGCAGTACGTC.